This TCR beta chain is drawn from a study of blood T cell repertoires in COVID-19. As for the study in general: COVID-19 samples collected from the United States, Italy and Spain covered acute and convalescent phases.

The method was immunoSEQ multiplex PCR; TCRdb's version includes in-frame clones alone and lacks a portion of them. The profile covers more than 35,000 clones, with around nine tenths appearing a single time and 4% to 6% taken by the ten largest. The germline V and J ends were trimmed by 0 bases and 2 bases, with 9 bases remaining between them. Germline CDR1 SGHAT, CDR2 FQNNGV. This CDR3 has 15 amino acids. Sequencing used peripheral blood. V usage is TRBV11-2 and J usage is TRBJ2-3, with D possibly TRBD2 on 6 matching bases. The receptor's source is a human donor in a cohort sampled during active COVID-19. This CDR3 reads CASSLELRDTDTQYF. CDR3 sequence (DNA): TGTGCCAGCAGCTTAGAGTTGCGGGACACAGATACGCAGTATTTT.